This entry features one T cell receptor beta chain sequence. A read error may explain this, as a much larger clone is one base away. These data come from a study of tumor-infiltrating lymphocytes in primary liver carcinoma. Background on the study: All lesions had stage T1-T3 N0M0 and roughly 4 to 10 cm widths.

TCR beta cDNA came from about 470 ng total RNA, primed with a constant-region primer. Each TCR beta library was derived from three nested multiplex PCR rounds that employed slightly modified ARM-PCR. Forward primers for TRBV1-TRBV30 and a C-beta reverse primer served the first two PCR rounds, at around 9 cycles each. TCRdb itself ran the multiplex PCR reads through MiXCR, one entry per CDR3 protein. The sample includes around 330,000 distinct CDR3 sequences, 55% to 65% of them seen just once. Germline DNA was also extracted, and blood RNA was taken from unsorted whole blood. The CDR3 is 14 residues long. Germline CDR1 is MNHEY and CDR2 is SVGEGT. V was pared by 6 bases and J by 5 bases, with 9 bases of the junction left unmatched.

The genes are TRBV6-2 or TRBV6-3 and TRBJ1-1; 7 bases line up with TRBD1. The sequenced sample consisted of peripheral blood. This sequence originates from a man aged 40-49 years with primary liver carcinoma and hepatitis B virus infection. The DNA for the CDR3 is TGTGCCAGCAGGTACAGGAGGGGGCTAACTGAAGCTTTCTTT. This sequence encodes CASRYRRGLTEAFF.